The 5 T cell receptor beta chains below were found in one sample sequenced in a study of T cells in Graves' hyperthyroidism and ophthalmopathy. TCR beta CDR3 sequences were amplified from RNA transcripts. Using the HTBI primer set, a first-round RT-PCR was run on the TCR CDR3. TCRdb passed the multiplex PCR reads through MiXCR, listing each CDR3 protein once. The repertoire consists of about 740,000 distinct CDR3 sequences, with less than 15% occurring once and the leading ten covering roughly 10%. The specimen was blood. The receptors shown here come from a woman between 18 and 29 years old with Graves' hyperthyroidism.

A remark on this clonotype: Possible read error: a much larger clone is one base away. The chain links TRBV24-1 to TRBJ2-1; a weak D match, TRBD2 (5 bases). The closer fit of TRBJ2-7 to the DNA end suggests the J call may be wrong. Germline values: CDR1 KGHDR, CDR2 SFDVKD. The CDR3 consists of 15 residues. Here the CDR3 reads CATSDSGIAYNEQYF. The CDR3 DNA reads as TGTGCCACCAGTGATTCGGGGATTGCCTACAATGAGCAGTACTTC.

This clonotype was counted at least ten times. This chain joins TRBV20-1 and TRBJ2-1, with 9 positions matching TRBD2. There are 15 residues in the CDR3. Germline CDR1 DFQATT, CDR2 SNEGSKA (reference sequence). Trimming removed 1 base from V and 4 bases from J; junction bases left unmatched: 5. CDR3 sequence (DNA): TGCAGTGCTAGAGGGCTAGCGGGGCGATACAATGAGCAGTTCTTC. Amino acids: CSARGLAGRYNEQFF.

This clonotype appeared many times. This chain links TRBV11-1 with TRBJ2-3; 7 nucleotides line up with TRBD1. V trimming: 3 bases; J trimming: 1 base; junction bases outside the gene matches: 4. The germline V gene has CDR1 SGHAT and CDR2 FQDESV (reference sequence). The CDR3 sequence is 15 residues long. CDR3 amino acids: CASSFSTGRTDTQYF. In DNA form, the CDR3 reads TGTGCCAGCAGCTTCTCGACAGGGCGCACAGATACGCAGTATTTT.

As to this clonotype: Just one base apart from a much larger clone, this may be a read error. The V call is TRBV12-3 or TRBV12-4, the J call TRBJ2-1; D perhaps matches TRBD1 (5 bases). The DNA end is a closer match to TRBJ2-7, so the J assignment may be wrong. This CDR3 is built from 14 residues. CDR3 sequence: CASSRQGIYNEQYF. CDR3 in DNA: TGTGCCAGCAGTCGTCAGGGAATTTACAATGAGCAGTACTTC.

The chain links TRBV20-1 to TRBJ1-1; tentatively, D is TRBD1 (5 bases). The ends were cut back, 0 bases at V and 0 bases at J, with 11 bases in the middle. The CDR3 extends over 15 amino acids. Germline CDR1 reads DFQATT; CDR2 reads SNEGSKA (reference sequence). DNA for the CDR3: TGCAGTGCTAGAGATGGGGCAGGGTTGAACACTGAAGCTTTCTTT. This translates into CSARDGAGLNTEAFF.